The 5 T cell receptor beta chains reported below all come from one sample, sequenced in a study of T cells in Graves' hyperthyroidism and ophthalmopathy. Researchers took RNA transcripts and amplified the TCR beta CDR3 regions from them. An initial round of RT-PCR targeting the TCR CDR3 relied on the HTBI primer set. TCRdb reanalysed the multiplex PCR reads using MiXCR and keeps one entry per CDR3 protein. Of almost 600,000 distinct CDR3 sequences listed, approximately 44% were seen once; the top ten hold roughly 7.7%. Sequencing was done on a sample of peripheral blood or thyroid tissue (not recorded which). The receptor set was obtained from a woman between 18 and 29 years old with Graves' hyperthyroidism.

In this sample, this clonotype turned up many times. This chain uses TRBV9 with TRBJ2-5, with D perhaps assigned TRBD1 or TRBD2 (5 bases each). Per the germline V gene, CDR1 is SGDLS and CDR2 is YYNGEE. CDR3 length: 15 residues. V was shortened by 2 bases and J by 1 base, with 12 bases between the two germline ends. This CDR3 is CASSVGEGPQETQYF. The DNA for the CDR3 is TGTGCCAGCAGCGTCGGAGAGGGACCCCAAGAGACCCAGTACTTC. Filled out from reference TRBV9 and TRBJ2-5, the complete variable domain reads DSGVTQTPKHLITATGQRVTLRCSPRSGDLSVYWYQQSLDQGLQFLIQYYNGEERAKGNILERFSAQQFPDLHSELNLSSLELGDSALYFCASSVGEGPQETQYFGPGTRLLVL.

Many counts were recorded for this clonotype. The chain links TRBV7-9 to TRBJ2-5; no reliable D call. This CDR3 region has 16 residues. Germline CDR1 reads SEHNR; CDR2 reads FQNEAQ (reference sequence). V was cut by 2 bases and J by 2 bases, with 15 bases left in between. DNA for the CDR3: TGTGCCAGCAGCTTAACCTCCCAGGCCAAACAAGAGACCCAGTACTTC. Translation gives CASSLTSQAKQETQYF.

This clonotype was counted at least ten times. V and J are TRBV20-1 and TRBJ2-7; a possible D gene is TRBD2 (6 bases). V lost 5 bases to trimming and J lost 3 bases, with 14 bases between them. Germline CDR1 is DFQATT and CDR2 is SNEGSKA (reference sequence). CDR3 length: 13 amino acids. The CDR3 spells CSALDGSGYEQYF. The CDR3 nucleotides are TGCAGTGCTCTTGACGGGAGTGGCTACGAGCAGTACTTC.

This clonotype has just one count. This sequence joins TRBV29-1 and TRBJ1-5; D perhaps matches TRBD1 (5 bases). There are 14 residues in the CDR3. Germline CDR1 is SQVTM and CDR2 is ANQGSEA. V was pared by 7 bases and J by 4 bases, with 17 bases between. The CDR3 is CSARPGGSNQPQHF. The DNA of the CDR3 is TGCAGCGCCCGGCCTGGGGGTAGTAATCAGCCCCAGCATTTT. The entire variable domain, with the rest obtained from reference TRBV29-1 and TRBJ1-5, is as follows: SAVISQKPSRDICQRGTSLTIQCQVDSQVTMMFWYRQQPGQSLTLIATANQGSEATYESGFVIDKFPISRPNLTFSTLTVSNMSPEDSSIYLCSARPGGSNQPQHFGDGTRLSIL.

In this sample, this clonotype turned up many times. V usage is TRBV7-3 and J usage is TRBJ2-5; TRBD1 matches 7 bases. V was pared by 3 bases and J by 4 bases, with 2 bases of the junction left unmatched. Germline CDR1 SGHTA, CDR2 FQGTGA. The length of the CDR3 is 13 residues. DNA of the CDR3: TGTGCCAGCAGCTTTAACAGGGGAGAGACCCAGTACTTC. Translation: CASSFNRGETQYF.